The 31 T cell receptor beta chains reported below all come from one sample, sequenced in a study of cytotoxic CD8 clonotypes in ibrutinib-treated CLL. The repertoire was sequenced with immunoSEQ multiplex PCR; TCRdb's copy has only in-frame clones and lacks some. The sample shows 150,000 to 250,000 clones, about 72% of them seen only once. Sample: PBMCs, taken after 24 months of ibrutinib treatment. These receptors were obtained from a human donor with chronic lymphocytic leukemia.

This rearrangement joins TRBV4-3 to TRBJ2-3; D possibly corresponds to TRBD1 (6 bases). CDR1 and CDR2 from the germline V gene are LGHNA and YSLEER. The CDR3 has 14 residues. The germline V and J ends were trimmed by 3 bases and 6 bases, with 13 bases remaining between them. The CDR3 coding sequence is TGCGCCAGCAGCCAGGAATTCAGGGGTGATACGCAGTATTTT. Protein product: CASSQEFRGDTQYF.

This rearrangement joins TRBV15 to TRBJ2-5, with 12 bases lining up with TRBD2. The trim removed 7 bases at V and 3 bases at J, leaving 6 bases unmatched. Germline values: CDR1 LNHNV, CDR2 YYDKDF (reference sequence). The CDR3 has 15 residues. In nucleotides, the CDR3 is TGTGCCACCACCATTAGACTAGCGGGAGAAGAGACCCAGTACTTC. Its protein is CATTIRLAGEETQYF.

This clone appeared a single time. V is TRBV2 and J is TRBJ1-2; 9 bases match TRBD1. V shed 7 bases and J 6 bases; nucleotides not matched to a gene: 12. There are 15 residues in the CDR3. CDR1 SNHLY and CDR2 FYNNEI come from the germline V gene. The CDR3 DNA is TGTGCCAGCACCGAGAGGACAGGGGAGGTCGATGGCTACACCTTC. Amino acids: CASTERTGEVDGYTF.

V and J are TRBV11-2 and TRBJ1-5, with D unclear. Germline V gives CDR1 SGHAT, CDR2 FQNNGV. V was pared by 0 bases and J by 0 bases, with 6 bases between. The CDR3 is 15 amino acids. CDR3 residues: CASSLDRVSNQPQHF. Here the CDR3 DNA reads TGTGCCAGCAGCTTAGATCGGGTTAGCAATCAGCCCCAGCATTTT.

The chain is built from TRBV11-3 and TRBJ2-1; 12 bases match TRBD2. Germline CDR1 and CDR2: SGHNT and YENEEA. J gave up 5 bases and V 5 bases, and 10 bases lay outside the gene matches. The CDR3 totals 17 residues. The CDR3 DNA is TGTGCCAGCAGCATGGCTAGCGGGAGGGCCAGGAACAATGAGCAGTTCTTC. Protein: CASSMASGRARNNEQFF.

CDR3 bases: TGTGCCAGCAGTGAAGACGCCCGGAGGAGCGAGCAGTACTTC. Its protein is CASSEDARRSEQYF. V usage is TRBV2 and J usage is TRBJ2-7, with a possible D match to TRBD2 (5 bases). Trimming took off 1 base at V and 6 bases at J, with 13 bases between the two ends. CDR1 is SNHLY and CDR2 is FYNNEI in the germline V gene. The CDR3 runs to 14 residues.

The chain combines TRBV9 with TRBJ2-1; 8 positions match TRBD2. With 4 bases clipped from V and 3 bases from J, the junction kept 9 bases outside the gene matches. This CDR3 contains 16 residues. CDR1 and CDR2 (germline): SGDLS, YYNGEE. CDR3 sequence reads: CASSSRLASFYNEQFF. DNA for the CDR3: TGTGCCAGCAGCTCAAGACTAGCGAGTTTCTACAATGAGCAGTTCTTC.

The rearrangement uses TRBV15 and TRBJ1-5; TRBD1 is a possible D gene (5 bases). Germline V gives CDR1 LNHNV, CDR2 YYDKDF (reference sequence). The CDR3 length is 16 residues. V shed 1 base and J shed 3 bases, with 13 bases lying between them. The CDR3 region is CATSRGGGGTNQPQHF. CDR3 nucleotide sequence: TGTGCCACCAGCAGAGGAGGAGGCGGGACCAATCAGCCCCAGCATTTT.

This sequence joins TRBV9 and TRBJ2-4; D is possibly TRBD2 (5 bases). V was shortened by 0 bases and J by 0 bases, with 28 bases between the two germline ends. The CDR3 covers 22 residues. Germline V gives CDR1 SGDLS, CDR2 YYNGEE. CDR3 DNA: TGTGCCAGCAGCGTAGTTGGGTCCTTCCCGGGGTTCCTAATTTTAGCCAAAAACATTCAGTACTTC. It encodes CASSVVGSFPGFLILAKNIQYF.

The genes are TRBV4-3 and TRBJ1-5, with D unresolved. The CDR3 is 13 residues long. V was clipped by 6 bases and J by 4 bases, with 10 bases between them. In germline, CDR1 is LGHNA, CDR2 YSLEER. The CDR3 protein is CASSPTANQPQHF. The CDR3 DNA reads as TGCGCCAGCAGTCCCACGGCTAATCAGCCCCAGCATTTT.

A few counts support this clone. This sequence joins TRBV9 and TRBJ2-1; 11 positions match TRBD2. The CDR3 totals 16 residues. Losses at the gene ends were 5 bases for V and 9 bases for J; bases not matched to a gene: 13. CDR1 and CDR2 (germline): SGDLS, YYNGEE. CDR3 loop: CASSPTSGDLIAEQFF. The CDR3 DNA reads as TGTGCCAGCAGTCCGACTAGCGGGGACCTCATTGCTGAGCAGTTCTTC.

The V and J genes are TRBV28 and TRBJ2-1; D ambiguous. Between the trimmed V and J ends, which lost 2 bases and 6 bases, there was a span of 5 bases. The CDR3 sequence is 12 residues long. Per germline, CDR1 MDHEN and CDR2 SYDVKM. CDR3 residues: CASSLRLNEQFF. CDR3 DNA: TGTGCCAGCAGTTTACGACTCAATGAGCAGTTCTTC.

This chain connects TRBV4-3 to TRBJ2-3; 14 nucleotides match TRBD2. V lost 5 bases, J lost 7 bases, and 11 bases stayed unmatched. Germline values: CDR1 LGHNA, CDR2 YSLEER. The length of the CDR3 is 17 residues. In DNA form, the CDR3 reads TGCGCCAGCAGCTTCCGACTAGCGGGAGGGCTTTTGTATACGCAGTATTTT. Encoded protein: CASSFRLAGGLLYTQYF.

CDR3 bases: TGTGCCAGCAGTAAACGGGACACAAACACTGAAGCTTTCTTT. Amino acid sequence: CASSKRDTNTEAFF. The chain has TRBV6-6 and TRBJ1-1; the D gene is possibly TRBD1 (6 bases). V was cut by 5 bases and J by 2 bases, with 12 bases left in between. The CDR3 spans 14 residues. Germline values: CDR1 MNHNY, CDR2 SVGAGI (reference sequence).

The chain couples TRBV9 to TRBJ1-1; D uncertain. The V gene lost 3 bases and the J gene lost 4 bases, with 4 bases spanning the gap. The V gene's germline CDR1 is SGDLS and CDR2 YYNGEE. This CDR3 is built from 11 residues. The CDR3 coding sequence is TGTGCCAGCAGCGCAATCACTGAAGCTTTCTTT. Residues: CASSAITEAFF.

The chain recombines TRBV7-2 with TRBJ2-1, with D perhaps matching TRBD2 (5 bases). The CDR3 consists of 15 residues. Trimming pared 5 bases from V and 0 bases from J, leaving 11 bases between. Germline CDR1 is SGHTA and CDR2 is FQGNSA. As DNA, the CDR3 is TGTGCCAGCAGCCCCGACTATAGCTCCTACAATGAGCAGTTCTTC. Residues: CASSPDYSSYNEQFF.

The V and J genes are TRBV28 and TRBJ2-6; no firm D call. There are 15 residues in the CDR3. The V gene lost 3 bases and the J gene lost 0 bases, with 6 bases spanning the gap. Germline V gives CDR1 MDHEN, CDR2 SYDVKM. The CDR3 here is CASSLSGSGANVLTF. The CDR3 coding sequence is TGTGCCAGCAGTTTGTCCGGCTCTGGGGCCAACGTCCTGACTTTC. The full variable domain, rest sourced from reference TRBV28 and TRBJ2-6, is DVKVTQSSRYLVKRTGEKVFLECVQDMDHENMFWYRQDPGLGLRLIYFSYDVKMKEKGDIPEGYSVSREKKERFSLILESASTNQTSMYLCASSLSGSGANVLTFGAGSRLTVL.

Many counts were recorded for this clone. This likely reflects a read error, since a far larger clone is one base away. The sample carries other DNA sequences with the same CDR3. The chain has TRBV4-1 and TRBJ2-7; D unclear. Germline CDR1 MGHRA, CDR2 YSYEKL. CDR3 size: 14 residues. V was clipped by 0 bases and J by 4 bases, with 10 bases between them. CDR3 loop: CASSQEYGPYEQYF. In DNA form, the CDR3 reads TGCGCCAGCAGCCAAGAATATGGACCTTACGAGCAGTACTTC.

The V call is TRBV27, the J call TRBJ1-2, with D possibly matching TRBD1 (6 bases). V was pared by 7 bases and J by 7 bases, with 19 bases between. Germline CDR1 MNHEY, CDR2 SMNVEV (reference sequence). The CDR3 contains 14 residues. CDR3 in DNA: TGTGCCAGCAAAAATAGCCCGGGGGCATCTGGCTACACCTTC. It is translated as CASKNSPGASGYTF.

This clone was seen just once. The chain's CDR3 is CASSQEGGSSGANVLTF. The CDR3 DNA is TGTGCCAGCAGTCAGGAAGGCGGATCCTCTGGGGCCAACGTCCTGACTTTC. The rearrangement joins TRBV28 to TRBJ2-6; unclear D gene. This CDR3 contains 17 residues. Germline CDR1 and CDR2: MDHEN and SYDVKM. V was shortened by 5 bases and J by 0 bases, with 14 bases between the two germline ends.

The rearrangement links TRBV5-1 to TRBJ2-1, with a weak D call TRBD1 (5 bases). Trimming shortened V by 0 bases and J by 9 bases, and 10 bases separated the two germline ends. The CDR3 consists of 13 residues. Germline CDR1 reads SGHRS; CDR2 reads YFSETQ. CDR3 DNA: TGCGCCAGCAGCTTGGAGTGGGGCGGTGAGCAGTTCTTC. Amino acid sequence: CASSLEWGGEQFF.

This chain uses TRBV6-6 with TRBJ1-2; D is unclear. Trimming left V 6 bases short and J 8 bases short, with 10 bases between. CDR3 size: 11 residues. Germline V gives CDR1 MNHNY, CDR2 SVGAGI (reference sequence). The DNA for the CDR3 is TGTGCCAGCAGAACGGAGGGCGGCTACACCTTC. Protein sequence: CASRTEGGYTF.

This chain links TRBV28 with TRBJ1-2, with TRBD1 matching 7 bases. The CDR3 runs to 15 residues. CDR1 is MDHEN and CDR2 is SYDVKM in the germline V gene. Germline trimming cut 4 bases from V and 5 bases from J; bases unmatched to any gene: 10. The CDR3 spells CASSSPGDSLYGYTF. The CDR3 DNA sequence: TGTGCCAGCAGTTCCCCCGGGGACAGCCTTTATGGCTACACCTTC.

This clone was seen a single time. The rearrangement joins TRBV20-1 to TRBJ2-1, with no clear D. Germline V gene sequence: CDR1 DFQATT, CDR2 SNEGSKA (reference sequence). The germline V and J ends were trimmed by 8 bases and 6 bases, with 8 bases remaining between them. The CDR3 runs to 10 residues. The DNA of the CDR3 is TGCAGTCAATTGGGCAATGAGCAGTTCTTC. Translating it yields CSQLGNEQFF.

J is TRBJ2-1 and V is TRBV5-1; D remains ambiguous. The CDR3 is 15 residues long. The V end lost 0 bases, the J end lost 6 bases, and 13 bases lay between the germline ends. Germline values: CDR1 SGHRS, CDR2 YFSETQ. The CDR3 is CASSLGERRGNEQFF. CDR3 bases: TGCGCCAGCAGCTTGGGTGAGAGGAGAGGCAATGAGCAGTTCTTC.

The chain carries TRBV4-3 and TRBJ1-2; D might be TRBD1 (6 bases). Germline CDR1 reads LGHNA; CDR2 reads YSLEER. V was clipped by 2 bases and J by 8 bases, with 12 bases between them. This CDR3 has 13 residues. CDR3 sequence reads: CASSQTQGRGYTF. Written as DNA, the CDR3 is TGCGCCAGCAGCCAAACACAGGGTAGAGGCTACACCTTC.

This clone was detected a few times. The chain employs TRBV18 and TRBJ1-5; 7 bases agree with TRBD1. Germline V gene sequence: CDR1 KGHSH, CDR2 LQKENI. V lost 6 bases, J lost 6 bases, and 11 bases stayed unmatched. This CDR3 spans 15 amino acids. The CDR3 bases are TGTGCCAGCTCCACCGGACAAGGGGGCGGTCAGCCCCAGCATTTT. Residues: CASSTGQGGGQPQHF.

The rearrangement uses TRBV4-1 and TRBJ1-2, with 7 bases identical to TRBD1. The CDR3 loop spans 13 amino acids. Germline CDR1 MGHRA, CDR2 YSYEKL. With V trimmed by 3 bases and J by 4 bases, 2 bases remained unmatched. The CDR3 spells CASSQRTGYGYTF. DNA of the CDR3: TGCGCCAGCAGCCAGCGGACAGGCTATGGCTACACCTTC.

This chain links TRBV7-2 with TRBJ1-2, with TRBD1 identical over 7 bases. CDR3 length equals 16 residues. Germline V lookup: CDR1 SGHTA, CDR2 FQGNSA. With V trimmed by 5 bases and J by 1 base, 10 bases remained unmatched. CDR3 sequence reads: CASSLRDSAFNYGYTF. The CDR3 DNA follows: TGTGCCAGCAGCCTTCGGGACAGCGCCTTTAACTATGGCTACACCTTC.

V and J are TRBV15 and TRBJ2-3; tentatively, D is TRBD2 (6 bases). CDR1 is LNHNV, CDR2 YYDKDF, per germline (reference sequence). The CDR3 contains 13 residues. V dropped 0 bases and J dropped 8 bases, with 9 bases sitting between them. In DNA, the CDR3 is TGTGCCACCAGCAGAGAGGGGCGGGGTACGCAGTATTTT. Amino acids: CATSREGRGTQYF.

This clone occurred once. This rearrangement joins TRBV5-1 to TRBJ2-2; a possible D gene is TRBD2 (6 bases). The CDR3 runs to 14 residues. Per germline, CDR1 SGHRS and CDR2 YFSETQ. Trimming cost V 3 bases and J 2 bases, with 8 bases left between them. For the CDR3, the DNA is TGCGCCAGCAGCTCAACTAGCAACACCGGGGAGCTGTTTTTT. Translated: CASSSTSNTGELFF.